Listed here are 22 T cell receptor beta chains from one sample, sequenced in a study of radiation and T cells in renal cell carcinoma. The protocol was immunoSEQ multiplex PCR, while the TCRdb copy is restricted to in-frame clones and leaves out a portion. Of more than 140,000 clones listed, less than 90% were seen once; the top ten hold 20% to 25%. Described time point: baseline pretreatment blood. The treatment here: 15 Gy SBRT to primary tumor, nephrectomy 4 weeks later. Here the sequenced sample was blood, taken from a patient whose treatment included radiotherapy and nephrectomy. The source of these receptors is a woman in her 50s with renal cell carcinoma.

In this sample, this clone turned up once. The rearrangement links TRBV7-3 to TRBJ1-2, with TRBD1 matching over 7 bases. The CDR3 covers 14 residues. Losses at the gene ends were 1 base for V and 3 bases for J; bases not matched to a gene: 2. The germline V gene has CDR1 SGHTA and CDR2 FQGTGA. The chain's CDR3 is CASSLKGGDYGYTF. In DNA, the CDR3 is TGTGCCAGCAGCTTAAAAGGGGGCGACTATGGCTACACCTTC. Using reference TRBV7-3 and TRBJ1-2 for the parts outside the CDR3, the full variable domain is GAGVSQTPSNKVTEKGKYVELRCDPISGHTALYWYRQSLGQGPEFLIYFQGTGAADDSGLPNDRFFAVRPEGSVSTLKIQRTERGDSAVYLCASSLKGGDYGYTFGSGTRLTVV.

The chain uses TRBV30 and TRBJ1-2; 8 nucleotides line up with TRBD1. CDR3 length equals 14 residues. Germline CDR1 reads GTSNPN; CDR2 reads SVGIG (reference sequence). Trimming removed 6 bases from V and 4 bases from J; junction bases left unmatched: 10. The CDR3 sequence: CACRTGRRVYGYTF. CDR3 in DNA: TGTGCCTGCAGGACAGGGAGGCGGGTCTATGGCTACACCTTC.

This rearrangement joins TRBV5-1 to TRBJ2-7; D not certain. This CDR3 is built from 14 residues. Deletions cut 0 bases from V and 6 bases from J, with 13 bases between. Germline V gene lookup returns CDR1 SGHRS and CDR2 YFSETQ. CDR3: CASSLDTRGGEQYF. The CDR3 bases are TGCGCCAGCAGCTTGGACACAAGAGGCGGCGAGCAGTACTTC.

The J gene is TRBJ1-2, the V gene TRBV7-2; D unclear. Looked up from germline, CDR1 is SGHTA and CDR2 is FQGNSA. The CDR3 has 15 amino acids. V lost 0 bases and J lost 5, with 13 bases in between. Here the CDR3 DNA reads TGTGCCAGCAGCTTAGCGGCATCAGAATTTTATGGCTACACCTTC. It translates to CASSLAASEFYGYTF.

The chain recombines TRBV18 with TRBJ2-5; D is perhaps TRBD1 or TRBD2 (5 bases each). Germline V gene sequence: CDR1 KGHSH, CDR2 LQKENI. The CDR3 contains 13 residues. The germline V and J ends were trimmed by 6 bases and 5 bases, with 13 bases remaining between them. In DNA form, the CDR3 reads TGTGCCAGCTCGCAGCAGGGACCGGAGACCCAGTACTTC. It codes for CASSQQGPETQYF.

This CDR3 reads CAWSVRGYNQPQHF. The CDR3 DNA follows: TGTGCCTGGAGTGTCCGGGGGTACAATCAGCCCCAGCATTTT. V and J are TRBV30 and TRBJ1-5; tentatively, D is TRBD1 (5 bases). This CDR3 spans 14 amino acids. Trimming cost V 0 bases and J 3 bases, with 9 bases left between them. Germline-derived CDR1 and CDR2 are GTSNPN and SVGIG (reference sequence).

V usage is TRBV12-5 and J usage is TRBJ2-1, with a tentative D call TRBD2 (5 bases). The CDR3 consists of 12 residues. V was trimmed by 5 bases and J by 7 bases, leaving 9 bases between them. Germline values: CDR1 LGHNT, CDR2 FRNRAP. The CDR3, as DNA: TGTGCTAGTGGTCAACGGGGTAATGAGCAGTTCTTC. As protein: CASGQRGNEQFF.

The chain uses TRBV4-2 and TRBJ2-7; D uncertain. Germline values: CDR1 LGHNA, CDR2 YNFKEQ. This CDR3 region has 18 residues. V was pared by 0 bases and J by 4 bases, with 22 bases between. For the CDR3, the DNA is TGTGCCAGCAGCCAAGAGGGGTCGCTCGGGTCCTTACCTTACGAGCAGTACTTC. The encoded protein is CASSQEGSLGSLPYEQYF.

The chain uses TRBV6-5 and TRBJ2-5, with 10 bases matching TRBD2. After removal of 11 bases from V and 7 bases from J, the junction contained 13 bases not matched to a gene. This CDR3 has 14 residues. The germline CDR1 and CDR2 sequences are MNHEY and SVGAGI. CDR3 amino acids: CAAGLAGALGTQYF. Here the CDR3 DNA reads TGTGCCGCAGGGCTAGCGGGGGCTCTGGGGACCCAGTACTTC.

The rearrangement uses TRBV6-5 and TRBJ1-2; D ambiguous. CDR1 and CDR2 from the germline V gene are MNHEY and SVGAGI. Trimming pared 5 bases from V and 2 bases from J, leaving 6 bases between. The CDR3 loop spans 12 amino acids. The CDR3 DNA reads as TGTGCCAGCAGTGGTGTGAACTATGGCTACACCTTC. Translating gives CASSGVNYGYTF.

The rearrangement links TRBV6-5 to TRBJ2-5; no firm D call. Germline V CDR1 and CDR2: MNHEY, SVGAGI. The CDR3 loop spans 14 amino acids. The V end lost 0 bases, the J end lost 3 bases, and 8 bases lay between the germline ends. Written as DNA, the CDR3 is TGTGCCAGCAGTTACTCTATGTGGAAAGAGACCCAGTACTTC. This translates into CASSYSMWKETQYF.

V and J are TRBV2 and TRBJ2-7; D is unclear. This CDR3 region has 12 residues. Per the germline V gene, CDR1 is SNHLY and CDR2 is FYNNEI. Trimming took 8 bases from V and 2 from J, leaving 10 bases between them. In nucleotides, the CDR3 is TGTGCCAGCCAAGAGGATCCCTACGAGCAGTACTTC. Its protein is CASQEDPYEQYF. Full variable domain (remainder filled in from reference TRBV2 and TRBJ2-7): EPEVTQTPSHQVTQMGQEVILRCVPISNHLYFYWYRQILGQKVEFLVSFYNNEISEKSEIFDDQFSVERPDGSNFTLKIRSTKLEDSAMYFCASQEDPYEQYFGPGTRLTVT.

The rearrangement links TRBV7-6 to TRBJ2-1; D may be TRBD1 (7 bases). Germline V gives CDR1 SGHVS, CDR2 FNYEAQ. This CDR3 comprises 15 residues. The V end lost 1 base, the J end lost 4 bases, and 11 bases lay between the germline ends. This CDR3 reads CASSLVQGTYNEQFF. CDR3 nucleotides: TGTGCCAGCAGCTTAGTACAGGGGACTTACAATGAGCAGTTCTTC.

The CDR3 here is CASSYGGQGAYSPLHF. The DNA for the CDR3 is TGTGCCAGCAGTTACGGTGGACAGGGGGCATATTCACCCCTCCACTTT. This chain connects TRBV6-5 to TRBJ1-6; 11 nucleotides agree with TRBD1. The germline V gene encodes CDR1 MNHEY and CDR2 SVGAGI. The CDR3 is 16 amino acids. Losses at the gene ends were 2 bases for V and 8 bases for J; bases not matched to a gene: 5.

V gene TRBV5-1 combines with J gene TRBJ2-7; 13 bases align to TRBD2. CDR3 length equals 14 residues. The V segment lost 2 bases and the J segment 7 bases; nucleotides outside the gene matches: 3. The germline V gene has CDR1 SGHRS and CDR2 YFSETQ. CDR3 region: CASSFGGLAGEQYF. In nucleotides, the CDR3 is TGCGCCAGCAGCTTCGGGGGACTAGCGGGAGAGCAGTACTTC.

The rearrangement joins TRBV23-1 to TRBJ1-2; 7 bases agree with TRBD1. TRBV23-1 is an open reading frame, and its role is uncertain. The CDR3 contains 13 residues. V shed 10 bases and J 3 bases; nucleotides not matched to a gene: 8. CDR3 amino acids: CAIDRGQDYGYTF. The DNA of the CDR3 is TGCGCCATCGATAGGGGGCAGGACTATGGCTACACCTTC.

This chain connects TRBV5-8 to TRBJ1-4; D uncertain. With 1 base removed from V and 0 bases from J, the gap between germline ends came to 10 bases. The CDR3 extends over 16 amino acids. The germline CDR1 and CDR2 sequences are SGHTS and YDEGEE. The CDR3 sequence: CASSLSQATTNEKLFF. The DNA for the CDR3 is TGTGCCAGCAGCTTGAGCCAGGCTACAACTAATGAAAAACTGTTTTTT.

This chain connects TRBV15 to TRBJ2-7; 8 bases agree with TRBD1. The CDR3 loop spans 13 amino acids. Germline CDR1 reads LNHNV; CDR2 reads YYDKDF (reference sequence). The V gene end was trimmed by 7 bases and the J gene end by 4 bases; junction bases not matched to a gene: 6. CDR3 region: CATMDRAGYEQYF. The CDR3 DNA reads as TGTGCCACCATGGACAGGGCTGGGTACGAGCAGTACTTC.

The chain combines TRBV7-9 with TRBJ1-2; 7 nucleotides agree with TRBD1. The CDR3 loop spans 17 amino acids. Germline V gene lookup returns CDR1 SEHNR and CDR2 FQNEAQ (reference sequence). The V gene end was trimmed by 6 bases and the J gene end by 6 bases; junction bases not matched to a gene: 19. The CDR3 nucleotides are TGTGCCAGCAGGAACCAAATGGTGACAGGGCGAGCGGATGGCTACACCTTC. Its translation: CASRNQMVTGRADGYTF.

The chain couples TRBV25-1 to TRBJ2-2, with D possibly being TRBD2 (6 bases). Germline assignment: CDR1 MGHDK and CDR2 SYGVNS. The CDR3 totals 15 residues. Trimming stripped 9 bases from V and 5 bases from J, with 19 bases between. The DNA of the CDR3 is TGTGCCAGTCGTTCGTCGGGGGAAGGGACCGGGGAGCTGTTTTTT. Translating it yields CASRSSGEGTGELFF.

The chain carries TRBV19 and TRBJ1-2, with D uncertain. V was cut by 1 base and J by 1 base, with 10 bases left in between. There are 15 residues in the CDR3. The germline gives CDR1 LNHDA, CDR2 SQIVND (reference sequence). The CDR3 DNA is TGTGCCAGTAGTATAGGGGCCAGGCTTAACTATGGCTACACCTTC. This sequence encodes CASSIGARLNYGYTF.

The genes are TRBV10-3 and TRBJ2-1; 12 bases map to TRBD1. Per germline, CDR1 ENHRY and CDR2 SYGVKD. V lost 0 bases, J lost 7 bases, and 7 bases stayed unmatched. CDR3 size: 17 residues. The CDR3 spells CAISESLGQGAPNEQFF. The DNA of the CDR3 is TGTGCCATCAGTGAGTCACTGGGACAGGGGGCTCCGAATGAGCAGTTCTTC.